Sequencing of this T cell receptor beta chain was carried out in a study of shared clonotypes between healthy human individuals. Study findings and constraints: Naive subsets usually exceeded memory subsets in estimated richness.

For sorted subsets, roughly 210 ng DNA per replicate equaled about 30,000 T cell genomes. Sequencing was performed with immunoSEQ multiplex PCR; in TCRdb, only in-frame clones are kept and a portion is missing. Of about 980,000 clones listed, about three quarters were seen once; the top ten hold approximately 1.5%. To note about this clone: What it recognizes is unknown. Other DNA sequences within the sample encode an identical CDR3.

This TCR was recovered from a man younger than 30 in good health. Sequencing input: memory CD4+ T cells sorted from blood. Subset: CD45RA-negative fraction.

CDR3 amino acids: CASSLAGSGANVLTF. As DNA, the CDR3 is TGTGCCAGCAGCTTAGCAGGGTCTGGGGCCAACGTCCTGACTTTC. The J gene is TRBJ2-6, the V gene TRBV7-9, with D unclear. The V gene's germline CDR1 is SEHNR and CDR2 FQNEAQ (reference sequence). The CDR3 sequence is 15 residues long. The V gene lost 0 bases and the J gene lost 1 base, with 4 bases spanning the gap. Drawing the rest from reference TRBV7-9 and TRBJ2-6, the complete variable domain is DTGVSQNPRHKITKRGQNVTFRCDPISEHNRLYWYRQTLGQGPEFLTYFQNEAQLEKSRLLSDRFSAERPKGSFSTLEIQRTEQGDSAMYLCASSLAGSGANVLTFGAGSRLTVL.